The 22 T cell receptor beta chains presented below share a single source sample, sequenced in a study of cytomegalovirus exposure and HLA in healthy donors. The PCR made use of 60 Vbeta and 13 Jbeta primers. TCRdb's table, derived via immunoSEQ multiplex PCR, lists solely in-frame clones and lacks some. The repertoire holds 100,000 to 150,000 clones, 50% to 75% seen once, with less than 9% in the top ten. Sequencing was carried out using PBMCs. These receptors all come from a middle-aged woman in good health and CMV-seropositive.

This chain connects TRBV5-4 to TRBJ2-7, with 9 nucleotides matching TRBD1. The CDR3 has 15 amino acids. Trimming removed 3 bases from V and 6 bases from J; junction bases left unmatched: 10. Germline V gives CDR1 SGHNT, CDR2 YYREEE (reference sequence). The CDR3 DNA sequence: TGTGCCAGCAGCTGGGGACAGGGCGGGTTCAGCGAGCAGTACTTC. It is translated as CASSWGQGGFSEQYF.

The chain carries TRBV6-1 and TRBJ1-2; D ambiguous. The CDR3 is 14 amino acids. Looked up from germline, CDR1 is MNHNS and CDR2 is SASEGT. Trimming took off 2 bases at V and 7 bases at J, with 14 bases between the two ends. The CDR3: CASSERRAQRGYTF. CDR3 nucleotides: TGTGCCAGCAGTGAAAGGAGGGCGCAACGTGGCTACACCTTC.

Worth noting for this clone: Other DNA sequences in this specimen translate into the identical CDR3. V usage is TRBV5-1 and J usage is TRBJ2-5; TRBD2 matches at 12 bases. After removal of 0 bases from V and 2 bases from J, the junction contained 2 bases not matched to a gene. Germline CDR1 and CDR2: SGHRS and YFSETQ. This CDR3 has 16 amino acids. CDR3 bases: TGCGCCAGCAGCTTGGCCGGGACTAGCGGGCAAGAGACCCAGTACTTC. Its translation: CASSLAGTSGQETQYF.

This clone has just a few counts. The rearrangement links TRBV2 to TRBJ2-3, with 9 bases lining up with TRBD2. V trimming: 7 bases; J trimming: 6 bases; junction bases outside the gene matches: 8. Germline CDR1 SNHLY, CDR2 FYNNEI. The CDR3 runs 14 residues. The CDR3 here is CASTTSGRLDTQYF. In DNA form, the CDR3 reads TGTGCCAGCACGACAAGCGGGAGGTTGGATACGCAGTATTTT.

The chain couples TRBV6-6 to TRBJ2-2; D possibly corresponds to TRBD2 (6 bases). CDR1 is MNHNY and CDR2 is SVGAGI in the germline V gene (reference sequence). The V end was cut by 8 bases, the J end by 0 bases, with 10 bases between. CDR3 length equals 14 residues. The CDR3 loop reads CASVGLANTGELFF. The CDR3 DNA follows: TGTGCCAGCGTGGGACTGGCGAACACCGGGGAGCTGTTTTTT.

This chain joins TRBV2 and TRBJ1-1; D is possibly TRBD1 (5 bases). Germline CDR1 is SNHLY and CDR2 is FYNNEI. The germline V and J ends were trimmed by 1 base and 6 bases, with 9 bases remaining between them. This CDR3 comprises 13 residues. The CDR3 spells CASSEGGRAEAFF. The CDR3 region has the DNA TGTGCCAGCAGTGAAGGGGGGAGGGCTGAAGCTTTCTTT.

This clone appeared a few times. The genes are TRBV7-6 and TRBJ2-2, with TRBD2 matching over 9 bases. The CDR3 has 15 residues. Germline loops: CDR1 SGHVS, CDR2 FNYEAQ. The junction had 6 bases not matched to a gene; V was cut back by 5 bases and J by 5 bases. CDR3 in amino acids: CASSPLAGQTGELFF. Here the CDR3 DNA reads TGTGCCAGCAGCCCACTAGCGGGTCAAACCGGGGAGCTGTTTTTT.

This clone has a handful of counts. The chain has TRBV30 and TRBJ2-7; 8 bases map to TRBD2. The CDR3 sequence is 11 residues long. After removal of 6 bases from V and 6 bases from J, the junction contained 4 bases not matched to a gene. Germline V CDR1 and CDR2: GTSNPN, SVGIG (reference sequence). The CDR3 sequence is CACRGGVEQYF. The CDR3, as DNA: TGTGCCTGCCGGGGGGGGGTCGAGCAGTACTTC.

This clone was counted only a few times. In nucleotides, the CDR3 is TGCGCCAGCAGCGTCGAAGCTGACGAGCAGTACTTC. Its protein is CASSVEADEQYF. The chain is built from TRBV5-1 and TRBJ2-7; no clear D gene. The CDR3 extends over 12 amino acids. Trimming pared 4 bases from V and 5 bases from J, leaving 10 bases between. Germline values: CDR1 SGHRS, CDR2 YFSETQ.

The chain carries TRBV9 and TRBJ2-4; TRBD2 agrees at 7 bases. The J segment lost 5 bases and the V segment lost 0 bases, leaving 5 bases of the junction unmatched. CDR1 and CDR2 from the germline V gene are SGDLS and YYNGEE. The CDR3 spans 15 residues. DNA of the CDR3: TGTGCCAGCAGCGTAGGGTGGGGGGGGGAAAACATTCAGTACTTC. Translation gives CASSVGWGGENIQYF.

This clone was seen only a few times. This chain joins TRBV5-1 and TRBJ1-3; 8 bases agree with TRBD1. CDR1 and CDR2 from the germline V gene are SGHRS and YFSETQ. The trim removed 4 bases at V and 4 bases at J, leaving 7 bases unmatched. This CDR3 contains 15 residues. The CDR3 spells CASSLQGAEGNTIYF. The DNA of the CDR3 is TGCGCCAGCAGCCTTCAGGGGGCCGAAGGAAACACCATATATTTT.

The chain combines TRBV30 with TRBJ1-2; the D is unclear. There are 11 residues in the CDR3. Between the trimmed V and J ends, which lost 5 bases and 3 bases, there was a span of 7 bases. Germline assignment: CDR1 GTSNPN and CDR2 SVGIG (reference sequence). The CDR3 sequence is CAWGSDYGYTF. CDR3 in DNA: TGTGCCTGGGGCAGCGACTATGGCTACACCTTC.

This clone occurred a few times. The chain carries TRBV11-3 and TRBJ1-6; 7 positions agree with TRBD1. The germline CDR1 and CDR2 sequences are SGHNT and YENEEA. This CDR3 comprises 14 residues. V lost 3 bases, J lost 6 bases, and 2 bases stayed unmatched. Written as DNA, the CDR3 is TGTGCCAGCAGCTTGGGGGACAGTAATTCACCCCTCCACTTT. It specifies CASSLGDSNSPLHF.

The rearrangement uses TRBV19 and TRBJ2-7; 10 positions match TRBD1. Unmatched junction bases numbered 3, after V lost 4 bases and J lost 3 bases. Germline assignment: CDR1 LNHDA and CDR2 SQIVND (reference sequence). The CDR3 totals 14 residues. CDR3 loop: CASSRTGGDYEQYF. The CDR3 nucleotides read TGTGCCAGTAGTAGGACAGGGGGAGACTACGAGCAGTACTTC.

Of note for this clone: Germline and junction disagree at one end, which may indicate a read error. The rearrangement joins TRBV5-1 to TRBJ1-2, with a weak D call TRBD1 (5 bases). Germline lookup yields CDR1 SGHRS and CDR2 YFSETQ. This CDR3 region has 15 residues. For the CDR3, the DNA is TGCGCCAGCAGCTTGACAGGTCGGCACCCAGATGGCTACCCCTTC. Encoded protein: CASSLTGRHPDGYPF. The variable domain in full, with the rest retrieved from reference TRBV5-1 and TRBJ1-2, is KAGVTQTPRYLIKTRGQQVTLSCSPISGHRSVSWYQQTPGQGLQFLFEYFSETQRNKGNFPGRFSGRQFSNSRSEMNVSTLELGDSALYLCASSLTGRHPDGYPFGSGTRLTVV.

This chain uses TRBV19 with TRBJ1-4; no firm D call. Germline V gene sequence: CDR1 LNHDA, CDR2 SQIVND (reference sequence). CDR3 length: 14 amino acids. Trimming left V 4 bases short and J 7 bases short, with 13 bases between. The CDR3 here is CASSTTTDGEKLFF. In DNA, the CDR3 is TGTGCCAGTAGTACCACTACTGACGGTGAAAAACTGTTTTTT.

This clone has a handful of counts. Here the CDR3 reads CASSETPELVDTQYF. Written as DNA, the CDR3 is TGTGCCAGCAGCGAGACACCGGAATTGGTAGATACGCAGTATTTT. V is TRBV9 and J is TRBJ2-3; unclear D gene. Trimming took 3 bases from V and 5 from J, leaving 16 bases between them. CDR1 is SGDLS and CDR2 is YYNGEE in the germline V gene. The CDR3 length is 15 residues.

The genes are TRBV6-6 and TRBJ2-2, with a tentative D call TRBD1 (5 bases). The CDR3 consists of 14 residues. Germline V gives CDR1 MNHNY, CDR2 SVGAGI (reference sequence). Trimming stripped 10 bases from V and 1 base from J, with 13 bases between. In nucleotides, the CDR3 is TGTGCCACCTACCGCGGACAGAACACCGGGGAGCTGTTTTTT. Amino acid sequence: CATYRGQNTGELFF.

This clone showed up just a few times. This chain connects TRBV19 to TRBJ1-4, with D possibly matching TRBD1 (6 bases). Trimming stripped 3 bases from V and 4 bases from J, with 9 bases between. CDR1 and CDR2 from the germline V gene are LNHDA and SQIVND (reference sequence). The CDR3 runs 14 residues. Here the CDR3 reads CASSIRTVNEKLFF. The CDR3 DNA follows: TGTGCCAGTAGTATTAGGACAGTTAATGAAAAACTGTTTTTT.

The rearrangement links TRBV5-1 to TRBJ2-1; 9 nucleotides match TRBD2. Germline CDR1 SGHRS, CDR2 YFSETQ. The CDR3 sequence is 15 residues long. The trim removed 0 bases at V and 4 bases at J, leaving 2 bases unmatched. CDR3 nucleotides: TGCGCCAGCAGCTTGGAGACTAGCGGATACAATGAGCAGTTCTTC. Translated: CASSLETSGYNEQFF.

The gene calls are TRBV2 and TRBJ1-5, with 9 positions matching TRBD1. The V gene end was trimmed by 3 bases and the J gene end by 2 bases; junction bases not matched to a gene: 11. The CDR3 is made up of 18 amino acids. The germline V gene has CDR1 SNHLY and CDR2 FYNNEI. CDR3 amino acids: CASSDGTGTSSRNQPQHF. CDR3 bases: TGTGCCAGCAGTGATGGGACAGGGACCTCGAGCCGCAATCAGCCCCAGCATTTT.

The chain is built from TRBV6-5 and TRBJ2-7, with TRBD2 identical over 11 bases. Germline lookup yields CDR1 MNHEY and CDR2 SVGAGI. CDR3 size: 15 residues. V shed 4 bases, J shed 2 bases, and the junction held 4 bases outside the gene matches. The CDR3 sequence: CASSSQTSGTYEQYF. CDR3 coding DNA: TGTGCCAGCAGTTCCCAGACTAGCGGGACCTACGAGCAGTACTTC.